One and the same sample provided the 30 T cell receptor beta chains below, sequenced in a study of blood T cell repertoires in COVID-19. Clones were read by immunoSEQ multiplex PCR, and TCRdb kept only the in-frame ones, dropping some. Among a few hundred thousand clones, approximately 83% were seen once, and the ten largest hold 3% to 4%. The sequenced sample was PBMCs or T cells enriched from blood (not recorded which). These receptors were collected from a woman aged 55-70 years who had recovered from COVID-19.

J is TRBJ2-3 and V is TRBV25-1, with 11 bases aligning to TRBD2. CDR1 is MGHDK, CDR2 SYGVNS, per germline. The CDR3 length is 18 residues. J gave up 5 bases and V 6 bases, and 16 bases lay outside the gene matches. CDR3 protein: CASRAESGLAAVQDTQYF. The CDR3 region has the DNA TGTGCCAGCAGGGCCGAATCGGGACTAGCGGCCGTCCAAGATACGCAGTATTTT.

The gene calls are TRBV4-3 and TRBJ2-2, with TRBD2 as a possible D gene (6 bases). CDR3 size: 16 residues. V was pared by 6 bases and J by 0 bases, with 14 bases between. Germline V CDR1 and CDR2: LGHNA, YSLEER. As DNA, the CDR3 is TGCGCCAGCAGTCGGGAGTTACAGGCGAACACCGGGGAGCTGTTTTTT. This codes for CASSRELQANTGELFF.

The chain joins TRBV6-2 or TRBV6-3 to TRBJ2-7; 7 positions agree with TRBD2. Germline V gene data show CDR1 as MNHEY and CDR2 as SVGEGT. The CDR3 sequence is 15 residues long. Trimming at V came to 5 bases and at J to 5 bases, leaving 12 bases not matched to a gene. CDR3 nucleotides: TGTGCCAGCAGTCGGTCCGGGACTACGGGCCACGAGCAGTACTTC. Amino acids: CASSRSGTTGHEQYF.

The J gene is TRBJ2-7, the V gene TRBV7-2; possible D gene TRBD2, 6 bases. V lost 0 bases to trimming and J lost 2 bases, with 11 bases between them. This CDR3 region has 15 residues. Germline loops: CDR1 SGHTA, CDR2 FQGNSA. CDR3 coding DNA: TGTGCCAGCAGCTTAGCATCGGGAGTTACCTACGAGCAGTACTTC. Protein product: CASSLASGVTYEQYF.

In its sample, this clone was seen once. V and J are TRBV29-1 and TRBJ1-1; perhaps TRBD1 as D (5 bases). The V gene lost 1 base and the J gene lost 10 bases, with 13 bases spanning the gap. Per the germline V gene, CDR1 is SQVTM and CDR2 is ANQGSEA. The CDR3 covers 12 residues. The CDR3 DNA reads as TGCAGCGTTGAAGGGGAGGGACCGACAGCTTTCTTT. Translation gives CSVEGEGPTAFF. Full variable domain (outside the CDR3, taken from reference TRBV29-1 and TRBJ1-1): SAVISQKPSRDICQRGTSLTIQCQVDSQVTMMFWYRQQPGQSLTLIATANQGSEATYESGFVIDKFPISRPNLTFSTLTVSNMSPEDSSIYLCSVEGEGPTAFFGQGTRLTVV.

V and J are TRBV11-2 and TRBJ1-1; D remains unclear. The V end was cut by 2 bases, the J end by 5 bases, with 9 bases between. The CDR3 is 13 residues long. Germline-derived CDR1 and CDR2 are SGHAT and FQNNGV. The CDR3 sequence: CASSLIGETEAFF. The CDR3 DNA reads as TGTGCCAGCAGCTTAATTGGGGAGACTGAAGCTTTCTTT. Filled out from reference TRBV11-2 and TRBJ1-1, the complete variable domain reads EAGVAQSPRYKIIEKRQSVAFWCNPISGHATLYWYQQILGQGPKLLIQFQNNGVVDDSQLPKDRFSAERLKGVDSTLKIQPAKLEDSAVYLCASSLIGETEAFFGQGTRLTVV.

V is TRBV5-1 and J is TRBJ1-6; TRBD1 matches 10 bases. V lost 4 bases to trimming and J lost 5 bases; unmatched junction nucleotides: 3. Germline CDR1 and CDR2: SGHRS and YFSETQ. This CDR3 region has 15 residues. CDR3 region: CASSAGTGDNSPLHF. CDR3 nucleotides: TGCGCCAGCAGCGCCGGGACAGGGGATAATTCACCCCTCCACTTT.

This chain joins TRBV28 and TRBJ2-5, with 13 bases that match TRBD2. The CDR3 extends over 15 amino acids. Germline-derived CDR1 and CDR2 are MDHEN and SYDVKM. J gave up 4 bases and V 8 bases, and 7 bases lay outside the gene matches. CDR3 residues: CASRPGLAGSETQYF. In DNA form, the CDR3 reads TGTGCCAGCCGTCCGGGACTAGCGGGATCAGAGACCCAGTACTTC.

There are a few counts of this clone. This chain joins TRBV5-1 and TRBJ2-3; TRBD2 agrees at 7 bases. CDR1 is SGHRS, CDR2 YFSETQ, per germline. J lost 2 bases, V lost 5 bases, and 5 bases had no gene match. The CDR3 extends over 14 amino acids. The CDR3 coding sequence is TGCGCCAGCAGGCGGGGGACCTCCACAGATACGCAGTATTTT. Amino acid sequence: CASRRGTSTDTQYF.

V gene TRBV20-1 combines with J gene TRBJ2-1, with 10 positions matching TRBD2. With V trimmed by 3 bases and J by 8 bases, 7 bases remained unmatched. CDR1 DFQATT and CDR2 SNEGSKA come from the germline V gene (reference sequence). The CDR3 has 14 residues. For the CDR3, the DNA is TGCAGTGCTAGTCCCCCTCTAGCGGGAGATGAGCAGTTCTTC. This gives the protein CSASPPLAGDEQFF.

The J gene is TRBJ1-3, the V gene TRBV19; D not certain. V was shortened by 3 bases and J by 0 bases, with 6 bases between the two germline ends. This CDR3 is built from 14 residues. CDR1 LNHDA and CDR2 SQIVND come from the germline V gene (reference sequence). In nucleotides, the CDR3 is TGTGCCAGTAGTATCGGAGTCTCTGGAAACACCATATATTTT. Encoded protein: CASSIGVSGNTIYF.

The CDR3 is CATSRIRTGILSGANVLTF. The CDR3 DNA reads TGTGCCACTTCTCGCATTAGGACAGGAATACTCTCTGGGGCCAACGTCCTGACTTTC. The V call is TRBV19, the J call TRBJ2-6; 7 bases map to TRBD1. Germline loops: CDR1 LNHDA, CDR2 SQIVND (reference sequence). The junction had 18 bases not matched to a gene; V was cut back by 10 bases and J by 0 bases. The CDR3 is made up of 19 amino acids. Complete variable domain (other parts from reference TRBV19 and TRBJ2-6): DGGITQSPKYLFRKEGQNVTLSCEQNLNHDAMYWYRQDPGQGLRLIYYSQIVNDFQKGDIAEGYSVSREKKESFPLTVTSAQKNPTAFYLCATSRIRTGILSGANVLTFGAGSRLTVL.

CDR3 residues: CASSALGGVPYNEQFF. The DNA for the CDR3 is TGTGCCAGCAGTGCCTTAGGAGGGGTCCCCTACAATGAGCAGTTCTTC. This sequence joins TRBV6-4 and TRBJ2-1, with a possible D match to TRBD2 (6 bases). Trimming removed 4 bases at V and 2 bases at J, with 15 bases between. The CDR3 is 16 residues long. Germline V CDR1 and CDR2: MRHNA, SNTAGT.

The chain has TRBV27 and TRBJ1-3, with D tentatively TRBD1 (6 bases). Germline V gene lookup returns CDR1 MNHEY and CDR2 SMNVEV (reference sequence). CDR3 length: 17 amino acids. V shed 3 bases and J shed 0 bases, with 15 bases lying between them. CDR3 DNA sequence: TGTGCCAGCAGTTTTAGGGGGGGTTCTCGCTCTGGAAACACCATATATTTT. Protein product: CASSFRGGSRSGNTIYF.

J is TRBJ2-7 and V is TRBV12-3 or TRBV12-4, with D perhaps matching TRBD2 (5 bases). This CDR3 has 13 amino acids. Trimming removed 6 bases from V and 6 bases from J, with 15 bases in between. CDR3 nucleotides: TGTGCCAGCAGCCCCAGTCGGGGTTCCGAGCAGTACTTC. It specifies CASSPSRGSEQYF.

In its sample, this clone was seen a few times. The chain couples TRBV4-1 to TRBJ1-2; D perhaps matches TRBD1 (6 bases). V was cut by 0 bases and J by 8 bases, with 13 bases left in between. The length of the CDR3 is 14 residues. CDR1 and CDR2 (germline): MGHRA, YSYEKL. In DNA, the CDR3 is TGCGCCAGCAGCCAAGAGCGGGGGGGCCCCGGCTACACCTTC. Protein: CASSQERGGPGYTF.

This chain uses TRBV7-2 with TRBJ1-1; a weak D match, TRBD1 (6 bases). The CDR3 has 13 residues. Germline values: CDR1 SGHTA, CDR2 FQGNSA. V lost 5 bases, J lost 4 bases, and 11 bases lay in between. This CDR3 is CASSDQGLTEAFF. The CDR3 coding sequence is TGTGCCAGCAGCGACCAGGGGCTCACTGAAGCTTTCTTT.

This sequence joins TRBV18 and TRBJ1-4, with 8 bases matching TRBD1. V was pared by 2 bases and J by 8 bases, with 7 bases of the junction left unmatched. This CDR3 spans 15 amino acids. The germline V gene has CDR1 KGHSH and CDR2 LQKENI. For the CDR3, the DNA is TGTGCCAGCTCACCAGCGGACAGGGTTTACGAAAAACTGTTTTTT. Its translation is CASSPADRVYEKLFF.

The chain joins TRBV2 to TRBJ2-7; the match to TRBD2 covers 7 bases. The CDR3 has 14 residues. The V gene's germline CDR1 is SNHLY and CDR2 FYNNEI. V trimming: 5 bases; J trimming: 1 base; junction bases outside the gene matches: 5. This CDR3 is CASSLAAYSYEQYF. The CDR3 region has the DNA TGTGCCAGCAGTCTAGCGGCCTATTCCTACGAGCAGTACTTC.

This chain joins TRBV19 and TRBJ1-5; 8 nucleotides align to TRBD1. CDR3 size: 18 residues. V shed 3 bases, J shed 6 bases, and the junction held 16 bases outside the gene matches. Germline CDR1 reads LNHDA; CDR2 reads SQIVND (reference sequence). CDR3 DNA sequence: TGTGCCAGTAGTATTCGGAAACGGACAGGGCTCGACGTTCAGCCCCAGCATTTT. Translating gives CASSIRKRTGLDVQPQHF.

This chain uses TRBV29-1 with TRBJ1-2; TRBD1 matches 10 bases. Losses at the gene ends were 0 bases for V and 7 bases for J; bases not matched to a gene: 8. Germline CDR1 reads SQVTM; CDR2 reads ANQGSEA. This CDR3 is built from 15 residues. The CDR3, as DNA: TGCAGCGTTGAAGATGGGGGGACAGGGGTGAGTGGCTACACCTTC. It yields the protein CSVEDGGTGVSGYTF.

The chain has TRBV11-2 and TRBJ1-2, with 8 bases that match TRBD1. Germline CDR1 and CDR2: SGHAT and FQNNGV. Losses at the gene ends were 5 bases for V and 2 bases for J; bases not matched to a gene: 7. The CDR3 loop spans 15 amino acids. Written as DNA, the CDR3 is TGTGCCAGCAGCCTCGGACAGGGATCGAACTATGGCTACACCTTC. Translating gives CASSLGQGSNYGYTF.

The V call is TRBV6-4, the J call TRBJ1-1; 7 bases agree with TRBD1. The CDR3 loop spans 13 amino acids. V lost 0 bases to trimming and J lost 10 bases; unmatched junction nucleotides: 5. Germline V gene data show CDR1 as MRHNA and CDR2 as SNTAGT. The CDR3 region is CASSDSEGALAFF. In DNA form, the CDR3 reads TGTGCCAGCAGTGACTCGGAGGGGGCATTAGCTTTCTTT.

The chain couples TRBV14 to TRBJ2-3; 7 positions match TRBD2. CDR1 SGHDN and CDR2 FVKESK come from the germline V gene. V shed 0 bases, J shed 0 bases, and the junction held 6 bases outside the gene matches. This CDR3 contains 17 residues. The CDR3 loop is CASSQERGGSSTDTQYF. The CDR3 DNA sequence: TGTGCCAGCAGCCAAGAACGCGGGGGATCGAGCACAGATACGCAGTATTTT.

The CDR3 coding sequence is TGTGCCAGCAGCTCCAGGGGAGACTATGGCTACACCTTC. Residues: CASSSRGDYGYTF. The gene calls are TRBV7-9 and TRBJ1-2, with D perhaps TRBD1 (6 bases). V lost 4 bases to trimming and J lost 3 bases, with 9 bases between them. The length of the CDR3 is 13 residues. Germline V gene data show CDR1 as SEHNR and CDR2 as FQNEAQ (reference sequence).

The rearrangement links TRBV3-1 (or the pseudogene TRBV3-2) to TRBJ2-7, with 16 bases that match TRBD2. The CDR3 consists of 18 residues. V lost 1 base to trimming and J lost 6 bases; unmatched junction nucleotides: 9. CDR1 and CDR2 from the germline V gene are LGHDT and YNNKEL (reference sequence). The CDR3 DNA sequence: TGTGCCAGCAGCCAAGCCCTGGGACTAGCGGGGGGGGTCGGCGAGCAGTACTTC. Encoded protein: CASSQALGLAGGVGEQYF.

This rearrangement joins TRBV28 to TRBJ1-2; 8 nucleotides agree with TRBD1. The CDR3 runs 15 residues. Trimming removed 1 base from V and 2 bases from J; junction bases left unmatched: 3. Germline CDR1 MDHEN, CDR2 SYDVKM. The CDR3 sequence is CASSLSTGANYGYTF. The CDR3 DNA reads as TGTGCCAGCAGTTTATCGACAGGGGCCAACTATGGCTACACCTTC.

This chain links TRBV5-8 with TRBJ2-1; 7 bases match TRBD1. Germline CDR1 is SGHTS and CDR2 is YDEGEE. This CDR3 comprises 15 residues. V was pared by 6 bases and J by 5 bases, with 11 bases of the junction left unmatched. CDR3 in DNA: TGTGCCAGCACCAAAGACCAGGGGGTCCACAATGAGCAGTTCTTC. Translated, it gives CASTKDQGVHNEQFF.

The V gene is TRBV4-3, the J gene TRBJ2-2; D not certain. Germline V gene sequence: CDR1 LGHNA, CDR2 YSLEER. Trimming stripped 0 bases from V and 14 bases from J, with 13 bases between. This CDR3 spans 13 amino acids. The CDR3: CASSQDSSSSLFF. CDR3 bases: TGCGCCAGCAGCCAAGACTCCTCGTCCTCTCTGTTTTTT.

V and J are TRBV19 and TRBJ1-6; 7 bases align to TRBD1. The CDR3 is 14 residues long. Germline CDR1 reads LNHDA; CDR2 reads SQIVND (reference sequence). V lost 4 bases to trimming and J lost 10 bases; unmatched junction nucleotides: 7. CDR3 protein: CASSTNRGQSPLHF. Written as DNA, the CDR3 is TGTGCCAGTAGTACCAACAGGGGTCAGTCACCCCTCCACTTT.